The T cell receptor beta chain under discussion was sequenced for a study of Graves' ophthalmopathy and Graves' hyperthyroidism (dated by TCRdb to 2016 to 2019). Some background on the complete study: Peripheral blood samples were taken at the time of initial diagnosis, before any treatment was given. An independent validation cohort was composed of approximately 19 hyperthyroidism patients and some 16 patients who later progressed from hyperthyroidism to ophthalmopathy. In total, 135 blood samples were TCR-sequenced: roughly 45 ophthalmopathy, approximately 75 hyperthyroidism and approximately 17 hyperthyroidism-to-ophthalmopathy patients. T-cell repertoires of thyroid tissue and blood were compared in 5 or 6 hyperthyroidism patients. To explore V-J signatures distinguishing ophthalmopathy from hyperthyroidism, a discovery set of approximately 100 patients (43 ophthalmopathy, some 55 stable hyperthyroidism) was enrolled. The study used TCR beta repertoire signatures to distinguish Graves' ophthalmopathy from Graves' hyperthyroidism and to predict progression to ophthalmopathy. Once sampling was done, hyperthyroidism patients were given methimazole at a starting dose of 30 mg daily, while ophthalmopathy patients were given high-dose intravenous methylprednisolone. Paper-wide results and their limitations: Most of the expanded thyroid clonotypes with a frequency above 0.001 were also detected in blood, and it was suggested that the thyroid immune response may be reflected by blood repertoires. In validation, the model predicted ophthalmopathy progression with roughly 68% sensitivity and roughly 72% specificity; 12 predicted patients were CT-confirmed with GO in a median of about 7.1 months. Ophthalmopathy was separated from stable hyperthyroidism by the 13-signature model with 87.88% sensitivity and around 81% specificity in cross-validation and with 80%/75% in the test set. No statistical method was used to predetermine the sample size, and group allocation was not hidden from the investigators.

The CDR3 has 13 amino acids, counting the end cysteine and phenylalanine. Only CDR3 DNA remains: 39 bases, in frame from the first base. Clipping removes 5 bases from V and 7 bases from J, with 8 as the unmatched junction base count. From the germline V gene (reference sequence), CDR1 is DFQATT and CDR2 is SNEGSKA. For repertoire sequencing, TCR beta CDR3 regions were amplified from RNA transcripts. A first-round RT-PCR used HTBI primers with the Qiagen OneStep RT-PCR kit, followed by a second-round multiplex PCR, size selection and purification. Libraries were sequenced on an Illumina HiSeq2000 using paired-end 100 bp reads. The authors' pipeline ran thus. SOAPnuke was used for read processing, and reads with adapters, uncalled bases, a mean Phred below 15, or no exact constant-primer or identifier match were discarded. COPE v1.2.5 was used to merge the high-quality paired reads. Clonotypes were defined as unique nucleotide sequences and were aligned to IMGT TRB V, D and J references using MiTCR v1.1. Only V-J combinations with frequency above 0.0001 were analysed, covering approximately 99% of repertoires. For each V-J combination, a TCR clonal expansion and chaos score was defined as the ratio of F50 clonal expansion to chaos observed in the TCRdist matrix. Welch's t-statistics and random forest were used to reduce features to about a dozen V-J combinations, which were fed into a naive Bayes classifier. The Morisita-Horn index was used to measure how similar the thyroid and blood repertoires were. TCRdb cleaned the public reads at Q25 with fastp, built clones with MiXCR and kept in-frame beta chains. Each CDR3 protein gets just one entry, which takes the most common genes and DNA from the rows behind it. What appears here as the V and J calls and clone size reflects TCRdb's work, not the paper's. The sample table records 650,000 to 900,000 distinct CDR3 sequences; 40% of these occur just once. About 40% of the sample is taken by the ten largest.

The ophthalmopathy patients had moderately to severely active disease, with a Clinical Activity Score of 3 or higher, a NOSPECS grade of 4 or higher, and a disease duration of less than 3 months. Patients were excluded if they had other autoimmune diseases, uncontrolled infections, pregnancy or lactation. Clinical symptoms, serum thyroxine, TRAb, thyroid ultrasound and orbital computed tomography formed the basis of the diagnosis. PBMCs were isolated from around 10 ml of fresh peripheral blood by Ficoll-Paque density gradient centrifugation. Total RNA was extracted with Trizol reagent and quality-checked on an Agilent 2100 Bioanalyzer. As for this clonotype: Its antigen remains unidentified. There are no base qualities to consult, and no much larger clone falls within one base.

This TCR was recovered from an adult man with Graves' ophthalmopathy. Sample: peripheral blood. The receptor chain draws on TRBV20-1 and TRBJ2-7, and TRBD2 aligns with 10 junction nucleotides. The DNA is as follows: TGCAGTGCTTTAGCGGGAGGCGTTCATGAGCAGTACTTC. This codes for CSALAGGVHEQYF.